The 5 T cell receptor beta chains presented below share a single source sample, sequenced in a study of identical twins. One entry per CDR3 protein results from TCRdb running MiXCR on the 5' RACE reads. Of some 630,000 distinct CDR3 sequences listed, under 8.5% were seen once; the top ten hold 1.6%. This sample was also put to use in a study of yellow fever vaccine responses in identical twins.

What was sequenced was PBMCs. These receptors were taken from a woman between 18 and 29 years old in good health.

The V and J genes are TRBV12-3 or TRBV12-4 and TRBJ1-2; D uncertain. The CDR3 consists of 14 residues. V dropped 4 bases and J dropped 4 bases, with 13 bases sitting between them. CDR3 DNA: TGTGCCAGCAGTTCCGGGCCGCCCGGCTATGGCTACACCTTC. This sequence encodes CASSSGPPGYGYTF.

Concerning this clonotype itself: A much larger clonotype is one base distant, so this may be a read error. This sequence joins TRBV12-3 or TRBV12-4 and TRBJ2-3; 10 bases agree with TRBD2. CDR3 length equals 17 residues. The chain's CDR3 is CACSNHNSGGTTDTQYF. The CDR3 coding sequence is TGTGCCTGCAGTAATCATAATAGCGGGGGGACCACAGATACGCAGTATTTT.

This clonotype was counted only a few times. This rearrangement joins TRBV3-1 to TRBJ2-2; D remains ambiguous. The V gene's germline CDR1 is LGHDT and CDR2 YNNKEL (reference sequence). Trimming took 4 bases from V and 6 from J, leaving 9 bases between them. CDR3 size: 13 residues. The CDR3 DNA is TGTGCCAGCAGCCCCCGAGGCTCCGGGGAGCTGTTTTTT. It is translated as CASSPRGSGELFF.

V and J are TRBV5-1 and TRBJ1-1; maybe TRBD1 (5 bases). The germline gives CDR1 SGHRS, CDR2 YFSETQ. Trimming cost V 0 bases and J 7 bases, with 7 bases left between them. The CDR3 is made up of 12 amino acids. In DNA, the CDR3 is TGCGCCAGCAGCTTGGGGGGGGATGAAGCTTTCTTT. Translated, it gives CASSLGGDEAFF.

This clonotype has ten or more counts. The chain employs TRBV2 and TRBJ2-1; 7 bases match TRBD1. Germline V gene sequence: CDR1 SNHLY, CDR2 FYNNEI. The CDR3 covers 15 residues. Trimming removed 10 bases from V and 9 bases from J; junction bases left unmatched: 18. The CDR3 DNA reads as TGTGCCATAATAAGGGGGCTAAGCTCAATTGGTGAGCAGTTCTTC. Protein sequence: CAIIRGLSSIGEQFF.